These 15 T cell receptor beta chains were all obtained from the same sample, sequenced in a study of cytomegalovirus exposure and HLA in healthy donors. 60 Vbeta and 13 Jbeta primers were used in PCR. Sequencing was performed with immunoSEQ multiplex PCR; in TCRdb, only in-frame clones are kept and a portion is missing. Among 50,000 to 80,000 clones, under 85% were seen once, and the ten largest hold roughly 5%. Input material: PBMCs. The source is a male donor in good health and CMV-seropositive.

The V and J genes are TRBV9 and TRBJ2-7; D may be TRBD2 (6 bases). CDR3 length: 15 residues. Trimming took off 0 bases at V and 0 bases at J, with 10 bases between the two ends. From germline, CDR1 is SGDLS and CDR2 YYNGEE. For the CDR3, the DNA is TGTGCCAGCAGCGTAGGGTGGGGAGGCTCCTACGAGCAGTACTTC. It translates to CASSVGWGGSYEQYF.

The chain uses TRBV6-5 and TRBJ1-1; no firm D call. The V gene's germline CDR1 is MNHEY and CDR2 SVGAGI. The CDR3 has 16 amino acids. V was trimmed by 4 bases and J by 3 bases, leaving 18 bases between them. CDR3 region: CASSSYATYRDTEAFF. Written as DNA, the CDR3 is TGTGCCAGCAGTTCCTACGCGACCTACAGAGACACTGAAGCTTTCTTT.

The CDR3, as DNA: TGTGCCAGCAGCGAAAAAACAGGGTACGGTTCACCCCTCCACTTT. Translating it yields CASSEKTGYGSPLHF. The chain has TRBV9 and TRBJ1-6; weak D call: TRBD1 (6 bases). The CDR3 contains 15 residues. The germline gives CDR1 SGDLS, CDR2 YYNGEE. Trimming pared 3 bases from V and 9 bases from J, leaving 16 bases between.

This chain connects TRBV7-2 to TRBJ2-5, with 8 positions matching TRBD2. CDR3 size: 15 residues. Germline V CDR1 and CDR2: SGHTA, FQGNSA. With V trimmed by 5 bases and J by 1 base, 6 bases remained unmatched. The CDR3 is CASSATSGLQETQYF. Here the CDR3 DNA reads TGTGCCAGCAGCGCCACTAGCGGCCTCCAAGAGACCCAGTACTTC.

The CDR3 coding sequence is TGCGCCAGCAGCCGACTGACGAGGACAGGTAGAATCCAGCACACTGAAGCTTTCTTT. This codes for CASSRLTRTGRIQHTEAFF. The chain couples TRBV5-1 to TRBJ1-1; 7 nucleotides align to TRBD1. Losses at the gene ends were 4 bases for V and 3 bases for J; bases not matched to a gene: 21. This CDR3 contains 19 residues. In germline, CDR1 is SGHRS, CDR2 YFSETQ.

The CDR3 sequence: CASSLEWQGSHLYYGYTF. The CDR3 DNA follows: TGTGCCAGCAGCTTGGAGTGGCAGGGCTCCCACCTATACTATGGCTACACCTTC. The rearrangement links TRBV5-4 to TRBJ1-2, with D perhaps TRBD1 (5 bases). Trimming removed 0 bases from V and 3 bases from J, with 21 bases in between. Germline V gives CDR1 SGHNT, CDR2 YYREEE (reference sequence). This CDR3 is 18 amino acids long.

CDR3 in amino acids: CASSAYRSTNEKLFF. The CDR3 nucleotides read TGTGCCAGCAGCGCCTACAGATCAACTAATGAAAAACTGTTTTTT. The chain employs TRBV6-4 and TRBJ1-4; D is undetermined. The germline V gene encodes CDR1 MRHNA and CDR2 SNTAGT. The germline V and J ends were trimmed by 6 bases and 0 bases, with 11 bases remaining between them. CDR3 length equals 15 residues.

This clone turned up a few times. The V call is TRBV7-3, the J call TRBJ2-7, with D perhaps matching TRBD1 (6 bases). The germline gives CDR1 SGHTA, CDR2 FQGTGA. The CDR3 loop spans 14 amino acids. V lost 5 bases, J lost 1 base, and 12 bases lay in between. Here the CDR3 reads CASSIPQGSYEQYF. CDR3 nucleotides: TGTGCCAGCAGCATCCCACAGGGTTCCTACGAGCAGTACTTC.

V and J are TRBV5-6 and TRBJ2-5; 11 nucleotides align to TRBD1. The ends lost 4 bases at V and 5 bases at J; junction bases unmatched: 16. The CDR3 has 18 amino acids. Germline values: CDR1 SGHDT, CDR2 YYEEEE. The DNA of the CDR3 is TGTGCCAGCAGCAGTGGACACTTTCGGACAGGGGGCGTGGAGACCCAGTACTTC. Encoded protein: CASSSGHFRTGGVETQYF.

This chain connects TRBV7-2 to TRBJ2-3, with TRBD2 identical over 10 bases. The CDR3 is made up of 18 amino acids. V was clipped by 5 bases and J by 5 bases; unmatched bases: 16. Germline lookup yields CDR1 SGHTA and CDR2 FQGNSA. The CDR3 DNA reads as TGTGCCAGCAGCCTACGCGGAGTAGCGGGGGGCCTCGGAGATACGCAGTATTTT. It codes for CASSLRGVAGGLGDTQYF.

This clone was recorded once. This sequence joins TRBV4-1 and TRBJ2-3; 15 bases match TRBD2. CDR3 length equals 18 residues. Trimming removed 3 bases from V and 5 bases from J; junction bases left unmatched: 9. Germline lookup yields CDR1 MGHRA and CDR2 YSYEKL. The CDR3 bases are TGCGCCAGCAGCCACTATCGGACTAGCGGGGGGGTTGGAGATACGCAGTATTTT. Encoded protein: CASSHYRTSGGVGDTQYF.

Details on this clone: Its ends do not fully match the called genes, so a read error is possible. This chain connects TRBV27 to TRBJ2-7, with TRBD2 matching 16 bases. Germline V gene sequence: CDR1 MNHEY, CDR2 SMNVEV (reference sequence). CDR3 length: 14 residues. CDR3 coding DNA: TGTGCCAGCACTTTAGGGGGGACTAGCGGGGGGGCCTTCTTC. The encoded protein is CASTLGGTSGGAFF.

The CDR3 DNA follows: TGTGCCAGCTCACCGTACAGGGCCTCTAACACTGAAGCTTTCTTT. This gives the protein CASSPYRASNTEAFF. The rearrangement joins TRBV18 to TRBJ1-1; a weak D match, TRBD1 (6 bases). The V end was cut by 3 bases, the J end by 2 bases, with 13 bases between. This CDR3 contains 15 residues. CDR1 is KGHSH and CDR2 is LQKENI in the germline V gene.

The rearrangement joins TRBV6-1 to TRBJ2-3, with 8 bases identical to TRBD2. Germline values: CDR1 MNHNS, CDR2 SASEGT. J lost 4 bases, V lost 3 bases, and 12 bases had no gene match. The CDR3 covers 17 residues. CDR3 sequence (DNA): TGTGCCAGCAGTGAGCCGGGACTAGTGGTTATTTCAGATACGCAGTATTTT. This sequence encodes CASSEPGLVVISDTQYF.

This chain joins TRBV5-6 and TRBJ2-3, with 10 bases that match TRBD2. V was pared by 4 bases and J by 6 bases, with 8 bases of the junction left unmatched. Germline V gene data show CDR1 as SGHDT and CDR2 as YYEEEE. The CDR3 spans 15 residues. The CDR3, as DNA: TGTGCCAGCAGCCCCCTAGCGGGGGCAGCGGATACGCAGTATTTT. Translated: CASSPLAGAADTQYF. Variable domain in full (rest from reference TRBV5-6 and TRBJ2-3): DAGVTQSPTHLIKTRGQQVTLRCSPKSGHDTVSWYQQALGQGPQFIFQYYEEEERQRGNFPDRFSGHQFPNYSSELNVNALLLGDSALYLCASSPLAGAADTQYFGPGTRLTVL.